This T cell receptor (beta chain) was obtained from a study of cytomegalovirus exposure and HLA in healthy donors. At the level of the study: Approximately 85 million unique TCRs from HLA-typed donors made up an early data release.

Primers: 60 Vbeta forward and 13 Jbeta reverse. As processed by the authors: A follow-up analysis tallied tens of millions of unique TCR beta chains, 8.5 million to 14 million shared. Generated by immunoSEQ multiplex PCR, the TCRdb table keeps only in-frame clones and is missing some. D and trimming were read from the DNA, whereas the V and J calls and clone size are those reported in that table. The profile shows about 110,000 clones, about 74% of them singletons. Trimming left V 4 bases short and J 5 bases short, with 9 bases between. This CDR3 has 12 amino acids. CDR1 and CDR2 (germline): SGHVS, FNYEAQ.

The clonotype originates from a man aged 25-45 years in good health and CMV-seropositive. Sequencing was carried out using PBMCs. The chain carries TRBV7-6 and TRBJ2-7, with D possibly being TRBD1 (5 bases). CDR3 amino acids: CASSSGRDEQYF. The CDR3 DNA reads as TGTGCCAGCAGCTCCGGCAGGGACGAGCAGTACTTC.